This is a list of T cell receptor beta chains from one sample in a study of OX40 agonist ivuxolimab in advanced cancers. Some clones are missing from TCRdb's copy, which holds only in-frame ones; the method was immunoSEQ multiplex PCR. The table has 90,000 or so clones, roughly nine tenths seen once. The sample in question was CD4+ or CD8+ T cells sorted from blood, obtained in a trial of the OX40 agonist ivuxolimab. The receptor set was obtained from an adult with an advanced solid tumor such as melanoma, head and neck, liver or kidney cancer. Each CDR3 is given with its conserved first and last residue. D genes are given only for firm matches. A clone size is listed for some rows: how often the clone was seen (once, few, many), or a class if it is expanded.

clone_size j_call v_call d_call cdr3_nt cdr3_aa
. TRBJ2-6 TRBV19 . TGTGCCAGTAGTACCCCGTCAACAGCTTCCTCTGGGGCCAACGTCCTGACTTTC CASSTPSTASSGANVLTF
. TRBJ2-7 TRBV5-4 TRBD1 TGTGCCAGCAGCGTACAGGGGCAGTTGTACGAGCAGTACTTC CASSVQGQLYEQYF
once TRBJ1-4 TRBV5-1 TRBD1 TGCGCCAGCAGCCCCTGGGACAGTAATGAAAAACTGTTTTTT CASSPWDSNEKLFF
once TRBJ1-6 TRBV5-1 . TGCGCCAGCAGCTTGGACAGGGAATCACCCCTCCACTTT CASSLDRESPLHF
once TRBJ1-1 TRBV2 . TGTGCCAGCAGTGAGGTAGAGGGGAGTCGCGCTTTCTTT CASSEVEGSRAFF
. TRBJ2-2 TRBV5-1 . TGCGCCAGCAGCTTGGAGCTCGGGGCTGCGGACACCGGGGAGCTGTTTTTT CASSLELGAADTGELFF
. TRBJ2-1 TRBV7-3 . TGTGCCAGCAGCAACAGCCGGCCATCCTACAATGAGCAGTTCTTC CASSNSRPSYNEQFF
. TRBJ1-1 TRBV6-5 . TGTGCCAGCACGGGCACAGGGAGGTTTGGCACTGAAGCTTTCTTT CASTGTGRFGTEAFF
. TRBJ1-4 TRBV19 TRBD1 TGTGCCAGTAGTATTTCACAGGGGAACGAAAAACTGTTTTTT CASSISQGNEKLFF
. TRBJ1-3 TRBV19 TRBD1 TGTGCCAGTAAGGACAGGCCGCTTAGATCCTCTGGAAACACCATATATTTT CASKDRPLRSSGNTIYF
. TRBJ1-3 TRBV5-1 . TGCGCCAGCAGCTCCGGTGGTGGGTTCTCTGGAAACACCATATATTTT CASSSGGGFSGNTIYF
few TRBJ1-5 TRBV6-5 . TGTGCCAGCAGTTACGCCGGTGGGCCCCAGCATTTT CASSYAGGPQHF
. TRBJ1-3 TRBV5-1 . TGCGCCAGCAGCGCCGGTTTAACCGAAGGAAACACCATATATTTT CASSAGLTEGNTIYF
. TRBJ1-6 TRBV6-1 . TGTGCCAGCAGTGAAAGGTCCCAGGTGGACTTATTCTATCCCGGCGCCTATAATTCACCCCTCCACTTT CASSERSQVDLFYPGAYNSPLHF
. TRBJ1-5 TRBV15 . TGTGCCACCAGCCCGTGGGGCTGGGGCAATCAGCCCCAGCATTTT CATSPWGWGNQPQHF
. TRBJ2-5 TRBV13 . TGTGCCAGCAGCTCCTTGGCGGGGCCAGAGACCCAGTACTTC CASSSLAGPETQYF
once TRBJ1-4 TRBV18 . TGTGCCAGCTCACCAACGAGGTGGCGGGCTAATGAAAAACTGTTTTTT CASSPTRWRANEKLFF
. TRBJ2-7 TRBV29-1 . TGCAGCGTTGCCAAGGCTTCCTACGAGCAGTACTTC CSVAKASYEQYF
. TRBJ1-1 TRBV4-3 . TGCGCCAGCAGCCAAGTAATTCATAACACTGAAGCTTTCTTT CASSQVIHNTEAFF
. TRBJ2-3 TRBV5-1 TRBD2 TGCGCCAGCAGCTACCTGGCGGGAGCAACAGATACGCAGTATTTT CASSYLAGATDTQYF
. TRBJ1-3 TRBV7-6 . TGTGCCAGCAGCTCCCTTCTTATCTCTCTAAACTCTGGAAACACCATATATTTT CASSSLLISLNSGNTIYF
once TRBJ2-2 TRBV28 . TGTGCCAGCCTGCGTGGGATCAGTAGGAGCACCGGGGAGCTGTTTTTT CASLRGISRSTGELFF
. TRBJ1-2 TRBV6-5 . TGTGCCAGCAGTTATCCAGGGTATGGCTACACCTTC CASSYPGYGYTF
. TRBJ1-2 TRBV10-3 . TGTGCCATCAGTGGTCAGGGGATGTATGGCTACACCTTC CAISGQGMYGYTF
. TRBJ2-7 TRBV20-1 . TGCAGTGCTGCAGGGGTTGGCGTGCACTTC CSAAGVGVHF
. TRBJ1-1 TRBV7-3 . TGTGCCAGCAGCTTAACTTACACATACGGGGACACTGAAGCTTTCTTT CASSLTYTYGDTEAFF
few TRBJ1-4 TRBV30 . TGTGCCTGGAGTGTAGGGGGGCCAGGGGTTAATGAAAAACTGTTTTTT CAWSVGGPGVNEKLFF
. TRBJ1-5 TRBV25-1 . TGTGCCAGCAGTGAAGAGGGAACAGCTCTCCAGCATTTT CASSEEGTALQHF
. TRBJ2-7 TRBV4-3 . TGCGCCAGCAGCCAAGAGTTGACCCTGGGGGAGCAGTACTTC CASSQELTLGEQYF
. TRBJ2-2 TRBV5-4 . TGTGCCAGCAGCTTGAAAGCGTCGGGCACCGGGGAGCTGTTTTTT CASSLKASGTGELFF
once TRBJ2-1 TRBV25-1 . TGTGCCAGCAGTGCCCCGGGATTCCCAAGAGAGCAGTTCTTC CASSAPGFPREQFF
. TRBJ2-5 TRBV6-1 . TGTGCCAGCAGTGCGGCAGACTTCCAAGAGACCCAGTACTTC CASSAADFQETQYF
. TRBJ2-5 TRBV30 . TGTGCCTTCTCACTAGGAGAGACCCAGTACTTC CAFSLGETQYF
. TRBJ1-1 TRBV9 . TGTGCCAGCAGCTTCGACGCCGTGGGCACTGAAGCTTTCTTT CASSFDAVGTEAFF
. TRBJ2-7 TRBV28 . TGTGCCAGCACCGCAGGGTGGAGCTCCTACGAGCAGTACTTC CASTAGWSSYEQYF
. TRBJ2-7 TRBV9 . TGTGCCAGCAGCGTTGCGCAGAACGACGAGCAGTACTTC CASSVAQNDEQYF
. TRBJ1-3 TRBV15 . TGTGCCACCAGCCCGACGCTCTTCACAACTGGAAACACCATATATTTT CATSPTLFTTGNTIYF
. TRBJ2-5 TRBV28 TRBD1 TGTGCCAGCAGTTTACCCCGGGACAGGGAGACCCAGTACTTC CASSLPRDRETQYF
. TRBJ2-7 TRBV5-6 TRBD1 TGTGCCAGCAGCACCGGATGGGACAGTACGATGGAGCAGTACTTC CASSTGWDSTMEQYF
once TRBJ2-5 TRBV28 . TGTGCCAGCAGTTGGGTGGGGACCCTCTACCAAGAGACCCAGTACTTC CASSWVGTLYQETQYF
. TRBJ2-5 TRBV20-1 . TGCAGTGCCAGACAAGAGACCCAGTACTTC CSARQETQYF
few TRBJ1-2 TRBV7-2 . TGTGCCAGCAGCACGGACGGAGCCGGGACCTTC CASSTDGAGTF
. TRBJ1-3 TRBV10-2 . TGCGCCAGCAGTGTACCCTCTGGAAACACCATATATTTT CASSVPSGNTIYF
. TRBJ2-3 TRBV5-1 TRBD1 TGCGCCAGCAGCTGGACGACAGGGGGCTTGACGGATACGCAGTATTTT CASSWTTGGLTDTQYF
. TRBJ2-7 TRBV7-2 TRBD1 TGTGCCAGCAGCTTAGACGGGACAGGGGGACGGGAGCAGTACTTC CASSLDGTGGREQYF
. TRBJ1-6 TRBV6-6 . TGTGCCAGCAGTTACTCGACCGCGGGGTATTCACCCCTCCACTTT CASSYSTAGYSPLHF
once TRBJ2-1 TRBV6-4 TRBD2 TGTGCCAGCAGTACTAGCGGGAGTGGGTACAATGAGCAGTTCTTC CASSTSGSGYNEQFF
once TRBJ2-7 TRBV4-3 TRBD1 TGCGCCAGCAGCCAAGATTGGGGGACAGGGGAATTCTACGAGCAGTACTTC CASSQDWGTGEFYEQYF
. TRBJ1-3 TRBV7-9 . TGTGCCAGCAGCCCGAGGGGAGCTGTCTCTGGAAACACCATATATTTT CASSPRGAVSGNTIYF
. TRBJ1-3 TRBV19 . TGTGCCAGTATCGACTCCCCAGGGAACTCTGGAAACACCATATATTTT CASIDSPGNSGNTIYF
. TRBJ1-3 TRBV6-1 . TGTGCCAGCAGTGAATTTCCCCCTGTGGCCGGAAACACCATATATTTT CASSEFPPVAGNTIYF
. TRBJ1-2 TRBV19 . TGTGCCAGTAGTTACAACAGGGCCGAATATGGCTACACCTTC CASSYNRAEYGYTF